Below are 10 T cell receptor beta chains sequenced from a single sample in a study of molecular identifiers for immune sequencing clone quantification. TCRdb analysed the PCR reads with MiXCR anew, one entry per CDR3 protein. The sample records just under 65,000 distinct CDR3 sequences, roughly 17% being singletons. Material for sequencing was naive CD8+ T cells from blood, with Jurkat cell RNA spiked in. Subset reported: FACS-sorted CD8+CD4-CCR7+CD45RA+ naive T cells. The receptors here all came from a human donor in good health. Some libraries in this study had Jurkat cell RNA spiked in.

This clonotype was counted many times. The rearrangement joins TRBV25-1 to TRBJ2-4; 9 bases align to TRBD2. The CDR3 spans 16 residues. The V gene's germline CDR1 is MGHDK and CDR2 SYGVNS. V gave up 9 bases and J gave up 0 bases; unmatched junction bases: 9. The chain's CDR3 is CARLEREALAKNIQYF. Written as DNA, the CDR3 is TGTGCCAGACTGGAGCGGGAGGCCCTAGCCAAAAACATTCAGTACTTC.

This clonotype was counted only a few times. The V call is TRBV3-1, the J call TRBJ2-1, with 7 bases fitting TRBD2. Trimming at V came to 3 bases and at J to 3 bases, leaving 5 bases not matched to a gene. This CDR3 has 15 residues. CDR1 LGHDT and CDR2 YNNKEL come from the germline V gene (reference sequence). This chain's CDR3 is CASSQLAADYNEQFF. The DNA for the CDR3 is TGTGCCAGCAGCCAGCTAGCGGCAGACTACAATGAGCAGTTCTTC.

The chain has TRBV7-9 and TRBJ2-1; 10 nucleotides align to TRBD2. Per the germline V gene, CDR1 is SEHNR and CDR2 is FQNEAQ (reference sequence). J gave up 6 bases and V 6 bases, and 14 bases lay outside the gene matches. This CDR3 spans 17 amino acids. The DNA of the CDR3 is TGTGCCAGCAGTTCCGGCCTTCAGCGGGAGGGTTTCAATGAGCAGTTCTTC. Translating gives CASSSGLQREGFNEQFF.

Many counts were recorded for this clonotype. The chain links TRBV12-5 to TRBJ2-7; no definite D call. Germline CDR1 reads LGHNT; CDR2 reads FRNRAP. V was trimmed by 2 bases and J by 1 base, leaving 12 bases between them. This CDR3 region has 15 residues. The CDR3 coding sequence is TGTGCTAGTGGTTTGCAGGCAGGCAGATCCTACGAGCAGTACTTC. It codes for CASGLQAGRSYEQYF.

About this clonotype itself: An end of the junction differs from the germline gene, which may be a read error. The chain uses TRBV7-9 and TRBJ2-1; either TRBD1 or TRBD2 may fit D (6 bases each). Germline-derived CDR1 and CDR2 are SEHNR and FQNEAQ (reference sequence). The CDR3 consists of 16 residues. The CDR3 nucleotides are TGTGCCGGCAGCTTAGGGGGAGGATTCTCCTACAATGAGCAGTTCTTC. Residues: CAGSLGGGFSYNEQFF.

Details on this clonotype: A read error may explain this, as a much larger clone is one base away. This chain links TRBV13 with TRBJ2-3, with 8 bases fitting TRBD1. Germline lookup yields CDR1 PRHDT and CDR2 FYEKMQ (reference sequence). There are 16 residues in the CDR3. CDR3 sequence: CASSLTGGGFTDMQYF. CDR3 nucleotides: TGTGCCAGCAGCTTAACAGGGGGAGGTTTCACAGATATGCAGTATTTT.

This chain joins TRBV10-3 and TRBJ2-1, with D unresolved. The CDR3 totals 14 residues. V was clipped by 0 bases and J by 6 bases, with 9 bases between them. Germline V lookup: CDR1 ENHRY, CDR2 SYGVKD. CDR3 in amino acids: CAISESVTTNEQFF. The CDR3 nucleotides read TGTGCCATCAGTGAGTCGGTGACGACCAATGAGCAGTTCTTC.

This clonotype was observed a single time. This could be a read error, since a much larger clone is one nucleotide away. The gene calls are TRBV6-2 or TRBV6-3 and TRBJ2-4; TRBD2 might be the D (6 bases). Trimming took off 0 bases at V and 0 bases at J, with 15 bases between the two ends. This CDR3 has 18 amino acids. The germline CDR1 and CDR2 sequences are MNHEY and SVGEGT. The CDR3 reads CASSYSMRGTLAKNIQYF. CDR3 in DNA: TGTGCCAGCAGTTACTCGATGCGAGGGACTCTAGCCAAAAACATTCAGTACTTC.

J is TRBJ2-3 and V is TRBV24-1; TRBD1 matches at 9 bases. Trimming removed 9 bases from V and 0 bases from J; junction bases left unmatched: 18. Germline V gene sequence: CDR1 KGHDR, CDR2 SFDVKD. There are 19 residues in the CDR3. The CDR3 is CATGTGTGTPVFSTDTQYF. The DNA of the CDR3 is TGTGCCACCGGGACCGGGACAGGGACACCCGTGTTCAGCACAGATACGCAGTATTTT.

The chain employs TRBV2 and TRBJ2-1; 9 bases are a match to TRBD1. This CDR3 comprises 16 residues. V shed 4 bases, J shed 0 bases, and the junction held 4 bases outside the gene matches. CDR1 is SNHLY, CDR2 FYNNEI, per germline. CDR3: CASSVGQGISYNEQFF. The CDR3 DNA reads TGTGCCAGCAGTGTTGGACAGGGGATCTCCTACAATGAGCAGTTCTTC.